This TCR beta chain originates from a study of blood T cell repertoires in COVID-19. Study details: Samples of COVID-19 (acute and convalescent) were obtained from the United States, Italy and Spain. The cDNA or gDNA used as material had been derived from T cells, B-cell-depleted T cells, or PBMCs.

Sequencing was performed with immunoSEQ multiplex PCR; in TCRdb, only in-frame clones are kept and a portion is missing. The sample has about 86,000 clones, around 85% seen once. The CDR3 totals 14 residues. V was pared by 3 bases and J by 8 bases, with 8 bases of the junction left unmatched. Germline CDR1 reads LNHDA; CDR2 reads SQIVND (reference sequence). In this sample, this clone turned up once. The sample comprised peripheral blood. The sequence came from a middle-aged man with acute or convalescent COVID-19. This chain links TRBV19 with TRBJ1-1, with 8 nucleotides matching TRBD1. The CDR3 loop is CASSITGGVWEAFF. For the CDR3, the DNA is TGTGCCAGTAGTATCACAGGGGGTGTATGGGAAGCTTTCTTT.